Included here is one T cell receptor beta chain sequence, with context. This CDR3 has 14 amino acids. With 4 bases removed from V and 3 bases from J, the gap between germline ends came to 11 bases. Germline V CDR1 and CDR2: SGHDT, YYEEEE. This entry is derived from a study of blood T cell repertoires in COVID-19. Study information: Material from acute and convalescent COVID-19 was sourced from the United States, Italy and Spain. From T cells, B-cell-depleted T cells, or PBMCs came the material, which was cDNA or gDNA.

Study processing details: Quantification of nucleated cells was approximated via reference gene primer amplification. Libraries were prepared by immunoSEQ multiplex PCR; TCRdb keeps only in-frame clonotypes and omits some of them. That table supplies the V and J calls and clone size; D and trimming were determined from the DNA. The sample carries fewer than 85,000 clones, around 76% recorded once. This sequence originates from a woman of 80 years or more with active or convalescent COVID-19. This chain links TRBV5-6 with TRBJ1-3; D might be TRBD1 (5 bases). Sequencing used peripheral blood. DNA of the CDR3: TGTGCCAGCAGCCCGGGACTGTTTGGAAACACCATATATTTT. As protein: CASSPGLFGNTIYF.